This T cell receptor (beta chain) was obtained from a study of blood T cell repertoires in COVID-19. In regard to this clone: One junction end does not reproduce the germline sequence, and a read error may be involved.

Repertoires were generated with immunoSEQ multiplex PCR, while TCRdb's copy carries only in-frame clones and drops some. The sample contains about 130,000 clones, roughly 87% of which appear only once. Looked up from germline, CDR1 is SGHAT and CDR2 is FQNNGV. The length of the CDR3 is 13 residues. The sequencing input was peripheral blood. The rearrangement joins TRBV11-2 to TRBJ1-1, with 10 bases identical to TRBD1. The source is an elderly woman with acute or convalescent COVID-19. The CDR3, as DNA: TGTGCCAGCAGCTTGGACAGGGGGACTGAAACTTTCTTT. Amino acids: CASSLDRGTETFF. The complete variable domain, with remaining parts taken from reference TRBV11-2 and TRBJ1-1, reads EAGVAQSPRYKIIEKRQSVAFWCNPISGHATLYWYQQILGQGPKLLIQFQNNGVVDDSQLPKDRFSAERLKGVDSTLKIQPAKLEDSAVYLCASSLDRGTETFFGQGTRLTVV.